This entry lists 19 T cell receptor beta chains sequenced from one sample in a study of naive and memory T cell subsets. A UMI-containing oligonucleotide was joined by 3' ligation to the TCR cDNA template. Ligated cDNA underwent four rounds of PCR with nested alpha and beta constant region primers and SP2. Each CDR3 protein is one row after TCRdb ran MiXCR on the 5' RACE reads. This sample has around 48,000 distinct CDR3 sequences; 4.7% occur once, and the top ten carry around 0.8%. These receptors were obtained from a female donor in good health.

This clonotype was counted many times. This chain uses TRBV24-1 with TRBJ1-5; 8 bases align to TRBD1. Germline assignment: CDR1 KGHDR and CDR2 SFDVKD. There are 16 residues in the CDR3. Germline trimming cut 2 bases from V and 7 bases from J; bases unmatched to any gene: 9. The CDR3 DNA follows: TGTGCCACCAGTGATTGGGGTCAGGGGGCGGGACAGCCCCAGCATTTT. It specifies CATSDWGQGAGQPQHF.

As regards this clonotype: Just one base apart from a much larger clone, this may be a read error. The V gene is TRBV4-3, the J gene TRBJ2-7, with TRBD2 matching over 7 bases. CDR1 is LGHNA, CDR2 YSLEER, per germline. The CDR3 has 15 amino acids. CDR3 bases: TGCGCCAGCAGCCAAGAGTGGGGACTATCCTACAAGCAGTACTTC. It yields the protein CASSQEWGLSYKQYF.

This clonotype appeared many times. CDR3 region: CSVEGGTGRGDTQYF. The CDR3 bases are TGCAGCGTTGAAGGGGGAACCGGGAGAGGAGATACGCAGTATTTT. The rearrangement uses TRBV29-1 and TRBJ2-3; perhaps TRBD2 as D (6 bases). V was trimmed by 1 base and J by 5 bases, leaving 16 bases between them. Per the germline V gene, CDR1 is SQVTM and CDR2 is ANQGSEA. The CDR3 loop spans 15 amino acids.

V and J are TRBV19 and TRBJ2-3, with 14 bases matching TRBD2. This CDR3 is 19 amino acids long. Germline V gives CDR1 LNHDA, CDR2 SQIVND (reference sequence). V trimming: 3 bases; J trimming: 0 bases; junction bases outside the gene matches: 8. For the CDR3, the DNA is TGTGCCAGTAGTATCGTAGGGACTAGCGGGAGCTGGAGCACAGATACGCAGTATTTT. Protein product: CASSIVGTSGSWSTDTQYF.

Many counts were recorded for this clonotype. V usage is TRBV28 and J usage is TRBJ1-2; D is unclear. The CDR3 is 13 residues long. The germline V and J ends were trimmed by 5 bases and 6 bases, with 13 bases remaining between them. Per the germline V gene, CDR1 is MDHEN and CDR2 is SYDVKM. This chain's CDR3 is CASSLPGVNGYTF. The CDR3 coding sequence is TGTGCCAGCAGTCTCCCCGGGGTTAATGGCTACACCTTC.

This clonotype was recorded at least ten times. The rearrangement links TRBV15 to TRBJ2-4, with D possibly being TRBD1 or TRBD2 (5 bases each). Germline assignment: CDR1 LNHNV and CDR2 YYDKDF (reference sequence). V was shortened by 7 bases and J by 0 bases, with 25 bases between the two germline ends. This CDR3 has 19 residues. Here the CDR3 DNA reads TGTGCCACCACGGGACGGCCTAAGGGAAAAACTTTAGCCAAAAACATTCAGTACTTC. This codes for CATTGRPKGKTLAKNIQYF. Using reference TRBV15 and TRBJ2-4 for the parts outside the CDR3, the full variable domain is DAMVIQNPRYQVTQFGKPVTLSCSQTLNHNVMYWYQQKSSQAPKLLFHYYDKDFNNEADTPDNFQSRRPNTSFCFLDIRSPGLGDTAMYLCATTGRPKGKTLAKNIQYFGAGTRLSVL.

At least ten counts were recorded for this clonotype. CDR3 bases: TGTGCCAGCAGTCTCATCAACCCGCGGACTAGTCGGACCGGGGAGCTGTTTTTT. Residues: CASSLINPRTSRTGELFF. The rearrangement links TRBV28 to TRBJ2-2, with 7 positions matching TRBD2. Germline V lookup: CDR1 MDHEN, CDR2 SYDVKM. This CDR3 is built from 18 residues. The V and J ends lost 5 bases and 5 bases, in that order; junction bases with no gene match: 17.

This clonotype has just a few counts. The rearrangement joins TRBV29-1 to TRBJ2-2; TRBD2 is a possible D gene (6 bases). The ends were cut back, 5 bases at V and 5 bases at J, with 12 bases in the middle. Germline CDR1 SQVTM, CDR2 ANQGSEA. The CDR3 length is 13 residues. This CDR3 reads CSVKSAGTGELFF. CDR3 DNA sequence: TGCAGCGTTAAATCCGCGGGGACCGGGGAGCTGTTTTTT.

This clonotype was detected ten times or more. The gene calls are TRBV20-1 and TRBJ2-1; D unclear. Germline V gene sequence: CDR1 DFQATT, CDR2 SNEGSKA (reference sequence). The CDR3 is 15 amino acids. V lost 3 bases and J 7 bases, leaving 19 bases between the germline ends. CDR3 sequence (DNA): TGCAGTGCTAGTTGGGCCCAACAGAGAACAAATGAGCAGTTCTTC. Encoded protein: CSASWAQQRTNEQFF.

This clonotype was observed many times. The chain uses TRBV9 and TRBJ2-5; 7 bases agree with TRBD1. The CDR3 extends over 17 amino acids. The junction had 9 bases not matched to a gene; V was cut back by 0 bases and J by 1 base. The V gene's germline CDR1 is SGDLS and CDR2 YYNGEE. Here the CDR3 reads CASSVAFSGGSQETQYF. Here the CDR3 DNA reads TGTGCCAGCAGCGTAGCCTTCTCAGGGGGAAGCCAAGAGACCCAGTACTTC.

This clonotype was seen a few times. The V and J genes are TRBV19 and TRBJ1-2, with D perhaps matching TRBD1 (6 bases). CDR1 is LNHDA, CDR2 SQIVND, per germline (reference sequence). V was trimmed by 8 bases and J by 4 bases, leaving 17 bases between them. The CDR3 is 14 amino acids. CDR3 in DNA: TGTGCCAGTTCCGAGGGGGTCTCGGGCTATGGCTACACCTTC. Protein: CASSEGVSGYGYTF.

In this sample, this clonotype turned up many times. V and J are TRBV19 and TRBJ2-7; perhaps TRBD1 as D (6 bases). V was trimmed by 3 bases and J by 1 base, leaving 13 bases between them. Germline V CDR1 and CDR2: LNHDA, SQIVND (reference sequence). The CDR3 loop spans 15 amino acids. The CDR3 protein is CASSISGQPSYEQYF. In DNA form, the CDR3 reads TGTGCCAGTAGTATTTCGGGACAACCTTCCTACGAGCAGTACTTC.

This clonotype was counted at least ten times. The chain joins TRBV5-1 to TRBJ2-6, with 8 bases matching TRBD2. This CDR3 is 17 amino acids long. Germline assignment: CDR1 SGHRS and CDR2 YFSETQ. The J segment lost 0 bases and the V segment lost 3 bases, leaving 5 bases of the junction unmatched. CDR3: CASSSGGTPSGANVLTF. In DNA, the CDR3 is TGCGCCAGCAGCTCGGGGGGGACACCCTCTGGGGCCAACGTCCTGACTTTC.

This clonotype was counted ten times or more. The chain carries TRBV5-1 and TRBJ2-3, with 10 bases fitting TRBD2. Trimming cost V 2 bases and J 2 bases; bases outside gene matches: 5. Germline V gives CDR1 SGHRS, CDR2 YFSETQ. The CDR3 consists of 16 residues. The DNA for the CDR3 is TGCGCCAGCAGCTTCAGCGGGAGGGGGATCACAGATACGCAGTATTTT. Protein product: CASSFSGRGITDTQYF. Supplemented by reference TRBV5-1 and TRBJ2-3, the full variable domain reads KAGVTQTPRYLIKTRGQQVTLSCSPISGHRSVSWYQQTPGQGLQFLFEYFSETQRNKGNFPGRFSGRQFSNSRSEMNVSTLELGDSALYLCASSFSGRGITDTQYFGPGTRLTVL.

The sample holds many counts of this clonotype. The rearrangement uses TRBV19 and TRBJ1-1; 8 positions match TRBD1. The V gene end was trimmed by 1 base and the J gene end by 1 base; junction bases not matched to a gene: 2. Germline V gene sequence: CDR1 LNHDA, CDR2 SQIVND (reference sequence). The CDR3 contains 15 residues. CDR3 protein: CASSIADRGNTEAFF. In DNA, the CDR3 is TGTGCCAGTAGTATAGCTGACAGGGGGAACACTGAAGCTTTCTTT.

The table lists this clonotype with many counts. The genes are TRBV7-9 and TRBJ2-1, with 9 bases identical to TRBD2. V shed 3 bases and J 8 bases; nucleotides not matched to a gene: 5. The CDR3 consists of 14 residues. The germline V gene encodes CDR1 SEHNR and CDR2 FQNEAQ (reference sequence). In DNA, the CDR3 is TGTGCCAGCAGCTTTAGCGGGAGAGGGGATGAGCAGTTCTTC. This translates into CASSFSGRGDEQFF.

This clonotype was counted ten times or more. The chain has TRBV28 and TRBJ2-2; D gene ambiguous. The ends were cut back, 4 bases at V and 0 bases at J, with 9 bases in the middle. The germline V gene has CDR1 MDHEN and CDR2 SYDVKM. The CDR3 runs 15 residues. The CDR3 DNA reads TGTGCCAGCAGTTCCCCCGGACCGAACACCGGGGAGCTGTTTTTT. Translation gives CASSSPGPNTGELFF.

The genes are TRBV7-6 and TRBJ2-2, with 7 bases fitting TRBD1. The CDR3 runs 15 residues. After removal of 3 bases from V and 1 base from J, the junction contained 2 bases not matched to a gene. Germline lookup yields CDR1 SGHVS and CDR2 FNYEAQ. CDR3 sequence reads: CASSFRGQNTGELFF. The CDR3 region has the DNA TGTGCCAGCAGCTTTAGGGGGCAGAACACCGGGGAGCTGTTTTTT. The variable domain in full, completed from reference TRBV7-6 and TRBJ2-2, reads GAGVSQSPRYKVTKRGQDVALRCDPISGHVSLYWYRQALGQGPEFLTYFNYEAQQDKSGLPNDRFSAERPEGSISTLTIQRTEQRDSAMYRCASSFRGQNTGELFFGEGSRLTVL.

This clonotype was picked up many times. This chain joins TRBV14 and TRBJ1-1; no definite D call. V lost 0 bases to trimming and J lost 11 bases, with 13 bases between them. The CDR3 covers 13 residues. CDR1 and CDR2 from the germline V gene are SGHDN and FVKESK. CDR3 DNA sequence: TGTGCCAGCAGCCAAGACTATAGGTTTTCGGCTTTCTTT. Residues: CASSQDYRFSAFF.